This is a list of T cell receptor beta chains from one sample in a study of blood T cell repertoires in COVID-19. Generated by immunoSEQ multiplex PCR, the TCRdb table keeps only in-frame clones and is missing some. In the table there are tens of thousands of clones, 78% of which are singletons. What was sequenced was peripheral blood. Receptor source: a man older than 75 with acute or convalescent COVID-19. CDR3s include the opening cysteine and the closing phenylalanine or tryptophan. D genes are given only for firm matches. Clone size, where shown, is once, few, many, or a class for clones that have expanded.

CDR3 protein,CDR3 DNA,V gene,D gene,J gene,clone size
CASQSGGQETQYF,TGTGCCAGCCAGAGCGGGGGCCAAGAGACCCAGTACTTC,TRBV19,TRBD2,TRBJ2-5,NA
CASTRGHPGRETQYF,TGCGCCAGCACCCGGGGACATCCGGGCAGGGAGACCCAGTACTTC,TRBV5-1,NA,TRBJ2-5,NA
CASAEGVSTGELFF,TGTGCCAGCGCGGAGGGCGTGAGCACCGGGGAGCTGTTTTTT,TRBV18,NA,TRBJ2-2,once
CASSEPTGYLVTGELFF,TGCGCCAGCAGTGAGCCAACAGGGTACCTGGTCACCGGGGAGCTGTTTTTT,TRBV10-2,NA,TRBJ2-2,NA
CASSYGGNYGYTF,TGTGCCAGCAGTTACGGGGGGAACTATGGCTACACCTTC,TRBV6-5,NA,TRBJ1-2,NA
CASTLGAGGTEAFF,TGTGCCAGCACTTTAGGGGCAGGGGGCACTGAAGCTTTCTTT,TRBV6-5,TRBD1,TRBJ1-1,NA
CASSIDLESNTEAFF,TGTGCCAGTAGTATAGATCTGGAGTCGAACACTGAAGCTTTCTTT,TRBV19,NA,TRBJ1-1,NA
CASSSYGTGDSPLHF,TGTGCCAGCAGCTCGTATGGGACAGGGGATTCACCCCTCCACTTT,TRBV11-2,TRBD1,TRBJ1-6,NA
CASSQLGGARGETEQFF,TGTGCCAGCAGTCAGCTCGGCGGGGCGAGGGGAGAGACTGAGCAGTTCTTC,TRBV25-1,NA,TRBJ2-1,NA
CASSGQGLNTEAFF,TGCGCCAGCAGCGGACAGGGTTTGAACACTGAAGCTTTCTTT,TRBV5-1,TRBD1,TRBJ1-1,NA
CASSGAGAGEQFF,TGTGCCAGCAGTGGAGCGGGGGCTGGTGAGCAGTTCTTC,TRBV2,TRBD2,TRBJ2-1,NA
CASSQDRLAGGPEVDTQYF,TGTGCCAGCAGCCAAGATCGGCTAGCGGGGGGGCCGGAGGTAGATACGCAGTATTTT,TRBV3-1/TRBV3-2,TRBD2,TRBJ2-3,NA
CASTPGLAAGGDTQYF,TGTGCCAGCACTCCGGGACTAGCGGCCGGGGGAGATACGCAGTATTTT,TRBV2,TRBD2,TRBJ2-3,NA
CASSFGENQPQHF,TGTGCCAGCAGTTTCGGAGAAAATCAGCCCCAGCATTTT,TRBV6-6,NA,TRBJ1-5,few
CASSPRYRGRTFGYEQFF,TGTGCCAGCAGCCCAAGGTACAGGGGGCGAACCTTTGGTTATGAGCAGTTCTTC,TRBV3-1/TRBV3-2,TRBD1,TRBJ2-1,NA
CASTIGGSDYF,TGTGCCAGCACCATAGGGGGCTCCGACTACTTC,TRBV6-5,TRBD1,TRBJ2-5,NA
CASSSIGLAAETQYF,TGTGCCAGCAGTTCTATCGGACTAGCGGCAGAGACCCAGTACTTC,TRBV28,TRBD2,TRBJ2-5,NA
CASSQSDRVLWGYTF,TGCGCCAGCAGCCAGTCGGACAGGGTCCTATGGGGCTACACCTTC,TRBV4-1,TRBD1,TRBJ1-2,NA
CASSYPGQGEEKLFF,TGTGCCAGCAGTTACCCGGGACAGGGCGAAGAAAAACTGTTTTTT,TRBV6-2/TRBV6-3,TRBD1,TRBJ1-4,NA
CASSKPGGYTEAFF,TGTGCCAGCAGTAAACCTGGGGGGTACACTGAAGCTTTCTTT,TRBV6-5,NA,TRBJ1-1,NA
CASSLSDLNTEAFF,TGTGCCAGCAGCTTATCAGATTTGAACACTGAAGCTTTCTTT,TRBV7-6,NA,TRBJ1-1,NA
CASSVQGNTDTQYF,TGTGCCAGCAGTGTACAGGGGAACACAGATACGCAGTATTTT,TRBV2,TRBD1,TRBJ2-3,few
CATKDREDAGNTIYF,TGTGCCACCAAGGACAGGGAGGATGCTGGAAACACCATATATTTT,TRBV19,TRBD1,TRBJ1-3,NA
CASSYPGQGRVGELFF,TGTGCCAGCAGTTACCCCGGACAGGGGCGGGTCGGGGAGCTGTTTTTT,TRBV6-5,TRBD1,TRBJ2-2,NA
CASSQYREIYNEQFF,TGTGCCAGCAGCCAATACCGGGAAATCTACAATGAGCAGTTCTTC,TRBV4-2,NA,TRBJ2-1,NA
CASSRKTGTEAFF,TGCGCCAGCAGTCGGAAAACAGGCACTGAAGCTTTCTTT,TRBV10-1,NA,TRBJ1-1,NA
CASSAQAGGSDTQYF,TGTGCCAGTAGTGCTCAAGCGGGGGGATCAGATACGCAGTATTTT,TRBV19,TRBD2,TRBJ2-3,few
CASSFHGNDRGGNTIYF,TGTGCCAGCAGTTTCCACGGAAATGACAGGGGAGGAAACACCATATATTTT,TRBV27,TRBD1,TRBJ1-3,NA
CASSTGTGDEKLFF,TGTGCCAGCAGTACCGGGACAGGGGACGAAAAACTGTTTTTT,TRBV7-6,TRBD1,TRBJ1-4,NA
CASSIGTKMYEQFF,TGTGCCAGTAGTATAGGGACTAAGATGTATGAGCAGTTCTTC,TRBV19,NA,TRBJ2-1,NA
CASSLGGGDEQFF,TGTGCCAGCAGTTTGGGTGGGGGCGATGAGCAGTTCTTC,TRBV12-3/TRBV12-4,NA,TRBJ2-1,NA
CASTLAGEETQYF,TGTGCCAGCACCTTAGCGGGGGAAGAGACCCAGTACTTC,TRBV6-5,TRBD2,TRBJ2-5,NA
CASSQGGEWTGELFF,TGTGCCAGCAGTCAGGGGGGTGAGTGGACCGGGGAGCTGTTTTTT,TRBV28,NA,TRBJ2-2,NA
CASSYSRGAGANVLTF,TGTGCCAGCAGTTACTCACGGGGGGCCGGGGCCAACGTCCTGACTTTC,TRBV6-6,NA,TRBJ2-6,NA
CASSPGGQRNQPQHF,TGTGCCAGCAGCCCCGGCGGACAGCGCAATCAGCCCCAGCATTTT,TRBV6-5,NA,TRBJ1-5,NA
CAISGTATSGVSNTGELFF,TGTGCCATCAGTGGGACCGCGACTAGCGGGGTCTCGAACACCGGGGAGCTGTTTTTT,TRBV10-3,TRBD2,TRBJ2-2,NA
CASSPIGQGDQPQHF,TGTGCCAGCTCACCTATTGGGCAGGGGGATCAGCCCCAGCATTTT,TRBV18,TRBD1,TRBJ1-5,NA
CASSRAGETQYF,TGTGCCAGCTCGCGGGCGGGGGAGACCCAGTACTTC,TRBV18,NA,TRBJ2-5,NA
CASSPDPGAYNEQFF,TGTGCCAGCAGCCCGGATCCGGGGGCCTACAATGAGCAGTTCTTC,TRBV11-2,NA,TRBJ2-1,NA
CASGGLADSYNEQFF,TGTGCCAGCGGGGGACTAGCGGACTCCTACAATGAGCAGTTCTTC,TRBV6-5,TRBD2,TRBJ2-1,NA
CASGFPDRVGSEQYF,TGTGCTAGTGGTTTCCCCGACAGGGTCGGTTCCGAGCAGTACTTC,TRBV12-5,TRBD1,TRBJ2-7,once
CASSGLAGGTDTQYF,TGTGCCAGCAGCGGGCTAGCGGGGGGGACAGATACGCAGTATTTT,TRBV9,TRBD2,TRBJ2-3,once
CASNPGQGDSPLHF,TGTGCCAGCAACCCGGGACAGGGTGATTCACCCCTCCACTTT,TRBV6-5,TRBD1,TRBJ1-6,few
CASSQDPDRGIGQPQHF,TGCGCCAGCAGCCAAGACCCGGACAGGGGAATCGGTCAGCCCCAGCATTTT,TRBV4-3,TRBD1,TRBJ1-5,NA
CASSLVANTEAFF,TGCGCCAGCAGCTTGGTGGCGAACACTGAAGCTTTCTTT,TRBV5-1,NA,TRBJ1-1,NA
CASKGVGYTF,TGTGCCAGCAAGGGGGTGGGCTACACCTTC,TRBV6-5,NA,TRBJ1-2,NA
CASSVGGPSSGANVLTF,TGTGCCAGCAGCGTAGGGGGCCCGAGCTCTGGGGCCAACGTCCTGACTTTC,TRBV9,NA,TRBJ2-6,NA
CATSRDLYEQYF,TGTGCCACCAGCAGAGACCTTTACGAGCAGTACTTC,TRBV15,NA,TRBJ2-7,once
CASSQRAGSSYEQYF,TGTGCCAGCAGCCAACGTGCGGGAAGCTCCTACGAGCAGTACTTC,TRBV3-1/TRBV3-2,NA,TRBJ2-7,NA
CATSRVTGRGVLGYTF,TGTGCCACCAGCAGAGTAACTGGCAGGGGGGTGTTGGGCTACACCTTC,TRBV15,TRBD1,TRBJ1-2,few
CASSLGANVGELFF,TGCGCCAGCAGTCTGGGGGCGAATGTCGGGGAGCTGTTTTTT,TRBV23-1,NA,TRBJ2-2,NA
CASKRQGGSYGYTF,TGTGCCAGCAAAAGGCAGGGGGGATCCTATGGCTACACCTTC,TRBV2,TRBD1,TRBJ1-2,NA
CASSRDSLEGYTF,TGTGCCAGCAGCCGCGACTCCCTAGAGGGCTACACCTTC,TRBV6-6,NA,TRBJ1-2,NA
CASTASRRIPNYGYTF,TGTGCCAGCACCGCGTCGCGGCGAATACCTAACTATGGCTACACCTTC,TRBV7-9,NA,TRBJ1-2,NA
CASRALDEKLFF,TGTGCCAGCAGGGCTTTGGATGAAAAACTGTTTTTT,TRBV7-9,NA,TRBJ1-4,NA
CASSVGGRDTEAFF,TGTGCCAGCAGCGTAGGTGGCAGGGATACTGAAGCTTTCTTT,TRBV9,NA,TRBJ1-1,NA
CASSSDRGAKQPQHF,TGTGCCAGCAGCTCCGACAGGGGGGCAAAACAGCCCCAGCATTTT,TRBV7-9,TRBD1,TRBJ1-5,NA
CASSPLRYGTSGSDTQYF,TGTGCCAGCAGCCCCTTGAGGTACGGGACTAGCGGATCAGATACGCAGTATTTT,TRBV11-2,TRBD2,TRBJ2-3,NA
CASSLANNLGNQPQHF,TGTGCCAGCAGCTTAGCGAACAATCTGGGCAATCAGCCCCAGCATTTT,TRBV7-8,NA,TRBJ1-5,few